This entry describes one T cell receptor beta chain. Its target is unknown. Treatment indicated: oral pan-JAK inhibitor, 5-10 mg twice daily. Sorting of CD4+ and CD8+ T cells was performed on PBMCs. Reverse transcription of extracted RNA yielded cDNA, which provided the sequencing template. The table came from immunoSEQ multiplex PCR; TCRdb's copy has only in-frame clones and leaves some out. This table holds roughly 210,000 clones, 40% to 45% found once. The entry originates in a study of CD8+ T cells in alopecia areata. Overall study: Treated patients were dosed with oral tofacitinib, taking 5 to 10 mg twice daily.

Notes on the study in general: Just one nonresponder means the tie between baseline CD8+ expansion and response stays uncertain. A large proportion of expanded lesional clones were detected persisting in scalp and blood during tofacitinib.

This clonotype originated in a human donor with alopecia areata. The source material was CD4+ T cells sorted from blood, sampled at approximately week 36, from a patient treated with tofacitinib.

The CDR3: CSVEGQGVVSGYTF. The CDR3 DNA reads as TGCAGCGTTGAAGGCCAGGGGGTGGTTAGTGGCTACACCTTC. V usage is TRBV29-1 and J usage is TRBJ1-2; TRBD1 matches 7 bases. Germline V gene sequence: CDR1 SQVTM, CDR2 ANQGSEA. J gave up 7 bases and V 1 base, and 9 bases lay outside the gene matches. This CDR3 has 14 residues.